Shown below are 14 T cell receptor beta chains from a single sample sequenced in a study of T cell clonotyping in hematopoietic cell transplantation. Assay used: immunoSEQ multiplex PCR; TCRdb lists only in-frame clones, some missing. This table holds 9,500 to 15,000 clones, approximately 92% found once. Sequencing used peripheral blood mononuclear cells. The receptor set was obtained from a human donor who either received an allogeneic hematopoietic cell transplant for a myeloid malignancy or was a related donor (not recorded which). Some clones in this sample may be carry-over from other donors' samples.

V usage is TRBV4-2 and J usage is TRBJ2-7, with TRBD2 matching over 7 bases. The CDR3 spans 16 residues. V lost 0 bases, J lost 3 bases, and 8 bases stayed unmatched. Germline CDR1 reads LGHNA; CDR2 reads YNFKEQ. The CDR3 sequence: CASSQDHGGGIYEQYF. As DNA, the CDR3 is TGTGCCAGCAGCCAAGACCATGGCGGGGGTATCTACGAGCAGTACTTC.

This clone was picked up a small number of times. This CDR3 reads CASSLSSGNTIYF. Here the CDR3 DNA reads TGTGCCAGCAGTTTGTCCTCTGGAAACACCATATATTTT. The chain combines TRBV27 with TRBJ1-3; D not certain. V dropped 3 bases and J dropped 0 bases, with 3 bases sitting between them. The germline V gene encodes CDR1 MNHEY and CDR2 SMNVEV (reference sequence). The CDR3 runs to 13 residues.

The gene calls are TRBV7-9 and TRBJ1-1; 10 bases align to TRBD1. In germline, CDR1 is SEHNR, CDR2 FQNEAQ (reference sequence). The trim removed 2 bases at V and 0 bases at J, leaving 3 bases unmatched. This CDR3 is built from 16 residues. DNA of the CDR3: TGTGCCAGCAGCTTACCGACAGGGGGCATGAACACTGAAGCTTTCTTT. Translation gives CASSLPTGGMNTEAFF.

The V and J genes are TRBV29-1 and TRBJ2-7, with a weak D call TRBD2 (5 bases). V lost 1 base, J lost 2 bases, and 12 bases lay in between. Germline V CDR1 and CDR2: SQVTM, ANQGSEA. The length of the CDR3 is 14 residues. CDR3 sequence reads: CSVEGRTDPYEQYF. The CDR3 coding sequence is TGCAGCGTTGAAGGGAGGACCGACCCCTACGAGCAGTACTTC.

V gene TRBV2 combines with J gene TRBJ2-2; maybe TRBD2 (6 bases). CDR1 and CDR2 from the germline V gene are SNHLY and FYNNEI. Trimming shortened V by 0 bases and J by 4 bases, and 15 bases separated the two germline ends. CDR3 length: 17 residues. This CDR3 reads CASSEAVGGPSTGELFF. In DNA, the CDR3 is TGTGCCAGCAGTGAAGCGGTCGGGGGACCGAGCACCGGGGAGCTGTTTTTT.

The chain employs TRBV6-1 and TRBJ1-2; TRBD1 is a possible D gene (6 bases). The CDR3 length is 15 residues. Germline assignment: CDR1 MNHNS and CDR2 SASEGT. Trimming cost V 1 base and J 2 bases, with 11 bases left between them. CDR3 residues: CASSEGWGANYGYTF. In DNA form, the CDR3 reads TGTGCCAGCAGTGAAGGTTGGGGGGCAAACTATGGCTACACCTTC.

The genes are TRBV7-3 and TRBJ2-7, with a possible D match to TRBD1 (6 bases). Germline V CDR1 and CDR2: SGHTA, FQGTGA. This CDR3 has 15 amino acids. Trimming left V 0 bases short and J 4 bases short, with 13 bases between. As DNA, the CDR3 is TGTGCCAGCAGCTTAACTTCCAGCGGACAGTACGAGCAGTACTTC. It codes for CASSLTSSGQYEQYF.

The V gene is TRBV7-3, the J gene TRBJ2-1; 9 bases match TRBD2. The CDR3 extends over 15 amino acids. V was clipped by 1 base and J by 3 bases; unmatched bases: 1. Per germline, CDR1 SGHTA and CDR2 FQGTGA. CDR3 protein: CASSLRRGGYNEQFF. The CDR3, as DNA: TGTGCCAGCAGCTTAAGGCGGGGGGGCTACAATGAGCAGTTCTTC.

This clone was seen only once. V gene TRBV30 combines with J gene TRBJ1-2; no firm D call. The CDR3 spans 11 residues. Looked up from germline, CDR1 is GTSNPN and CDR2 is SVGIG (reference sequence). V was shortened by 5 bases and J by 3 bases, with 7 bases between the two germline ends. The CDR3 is CAWETYYGYTF. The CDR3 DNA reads TGTGCCTGGGAGACTTACTATGGCTACACCTTC.

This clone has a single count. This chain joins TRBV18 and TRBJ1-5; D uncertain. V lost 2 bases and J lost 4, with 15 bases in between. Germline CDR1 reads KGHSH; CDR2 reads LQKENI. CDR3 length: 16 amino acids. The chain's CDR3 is CASSPGVQVGNQPQHF. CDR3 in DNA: TGTGCCAGCTCACCAGGGGTCCAGGTCGGGAATCAGCCCCAGCATTTT.

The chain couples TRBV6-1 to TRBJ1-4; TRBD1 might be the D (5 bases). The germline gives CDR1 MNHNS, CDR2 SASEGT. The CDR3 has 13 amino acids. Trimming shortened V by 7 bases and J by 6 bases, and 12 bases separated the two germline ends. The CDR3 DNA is TGTGCCAGCAAGCGGGGGATGGATGAAAAACTGTTTTTT. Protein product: CASKRGMDEKLFF.

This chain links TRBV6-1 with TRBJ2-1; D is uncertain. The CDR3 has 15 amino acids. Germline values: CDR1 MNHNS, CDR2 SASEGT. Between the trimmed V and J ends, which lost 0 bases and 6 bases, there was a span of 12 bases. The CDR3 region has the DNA TGTGCCAGCAGTGAAGCGGGCCGGGTGGGCAATGAGCAGTTCTTC. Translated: CASSEAGRVGNEQFF.

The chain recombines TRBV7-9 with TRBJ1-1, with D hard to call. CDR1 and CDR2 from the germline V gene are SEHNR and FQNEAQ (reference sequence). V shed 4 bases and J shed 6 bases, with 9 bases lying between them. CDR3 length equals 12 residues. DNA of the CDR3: TGTGCCAGCAGCTCGCTACAGCCTGAAGCTTTCTTT. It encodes CASSSLQPEAFF.

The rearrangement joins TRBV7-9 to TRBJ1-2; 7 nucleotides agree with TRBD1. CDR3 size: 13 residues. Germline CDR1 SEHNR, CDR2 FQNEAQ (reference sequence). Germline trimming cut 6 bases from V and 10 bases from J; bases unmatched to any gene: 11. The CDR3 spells CASRYGTEKDYTF. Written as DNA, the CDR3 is TGTGCCAGCAGATACGGGACAGAGAAGGACTACACCTTC.